The clone carrying this TCR beta chain was seen only a few times. Its antigen is currently unknown. This specimen belongs to a study of T-cell reconstitution after alpha-beta-depleted transplantation in children. Findings and caveats of the study: One year after transplant, T-cell counts and diversity came mostly from newly produced T cells. There were reportedly several hundred expanded graft clones from which alpha-beta T cells came about two months after transplant.

This CDR3 spans 17 amino acids. The germline V gene has CDR1 LGHNA and CDR2 YNFKEQ. The J segment lost 0 bases and the V segment lost 0 bases, leaving 7 bases of the junction unmatched. The TCRbeta library was prepared with unique molecular identifiers. TCRdb reprocessed the PCR reads via MiXCR and lists one record per CDR3 protein. The data show about 980,000 distinct CDR3 sequences, with under 30% seen just once and 28% held by the top ten. This clonotype originated in a boy under two years old who had a stem cell transplant for SCID, so the T cells may come from the graft donor. The input for sequencing was PBMCs, mostly from graft donor cells, taken 360 days after TCRalphabeta/CD19-depleted stem cell transplant. The rearrangement links TRBV4-2 to TRBJ2-7, with TRBD2 matching 8 bases. CDR3 DNA: TGTGCCAGCAGCCAAGAACTGGCGGGGGGCTTCTCCTACGAGCAGTACTTC. It specifies CASSQELAGGFSYEQYF.